The 10 T cell receptor beta chains presented below share a single source sample, sequenced in a study of T cell responses to AZD1222 COVID-19 vaccine. Generated by immunoSEQ multiplex PCR, the TCRdb table keeps only in-frame clones and is missing some. Of 80,000 to 95,000 clones detected, roughly 80% appear once; the ten largest clones hold around 21%. This sample comprised peripheral blood, obtained on day 0 of AZD1222 vaccination. These receptors originate from an adult in good health.

This clone was counted only a few times. CDR3 DNA: TGTGCCAGCAGAGACTGGAGCTCCTACAATGAGCAGTTCTTC. Protein sequence: CASRDWSSYNEQFF. The chain carries TRBV5-4 and TRBJ2-1; D gene uncertain. This CDR3 region has 14 residues. V dropped 5 bases and J dropped 0 bases, with 9 bases sitting between them. Germline values: CDR1 SGHNT, CDR2 YYREEE (reference sequence).

This clone was observed a handful of times. The V and J genes are TRBV7-2 and TRBJ2-2; D is ambiguous. The germline CDR1 and CDR2 sequences are SGHTA and FQGNSA. CDR3 length: 16 amino acids. The V gene lost 2 bases and the J gene lost 0 bases, with 10 bases spanning the gap. The DNA of the CDR3 is TGTGCCAGCAGCTTAAGGGCGACTTCGAACACCGGGGAGCTGTTTTTT. Residues: CASSLRATSNTGELFF.

The CDR3 DNA reads as TGCAGCGTTTCTACAAGAAGCTCCTACAATGAGCAGTTCTTC. This translates into CSVSTRSSYNEQFF. This chain links TRBV29-1 with TRBJ2-1, with D uncertain. V was shortened by 5 bases and J by 0 bases, with 11 bases between the two germline ends. This CDR3 comprises 14 residues. CDR1 is SQVTM, CDR2 ANQGSEA, per germline.

This chain joins TRBV7-6 and TRBJ2-5; 12 nucleotides match TRBD2. Germline CDR1 SGHVS, CDR2 FNYEAQ. The CDR3 is 15 amino acids. V lost 5 bases, J lost 4 bases, and 5 bases stayed unmatched. CDR3 sequence: CASSPSGRATETQYF. CDR3 nucleotides: TGTGCCAGCAGCCCTAGCGGGAGGGCCACAGAGACCCAGTACTTC.

V and J are TRBV19 and TRBJ1-4, with 7 bases fitting TRBD1. The CDR3 runs to 14 residues. Germline assignment: CDR1 LNHDA and CDR2 SQIVND (reference sequence). The trim removed 5 bases at V and 16 bases at J, leaving 16 bases unmatched. CDR3 sequence: CASSDRDRPEKRFF. The CDR3 DNA reads as TGTGCCAGTAGTGACCGGGACAGACCGGAAAAAAGGTTTTTT.

The V call is TRBV19, the J call TRBJ2-7; TRBD2 aligns across 7 bases. Germline V gives CDR1 LNHDA, CDR2 SQIVND (reference sequence). The CDR3 is made up of 13 amino acids. V dropped 1 base and J dropped 7; count of bases not matched to a gene: 4. The CDR3 here is CASSIGTRTEQYF. DNA of the CDR3: TGTGCCAGTAGTATAGGGACTAGAACAGAGCAGTACTTC.

The chain joins TRBV7-6 to TRBJ1-5; D unclear. The CDR3 extends over 14 amino acids. CDR1 is SGHVS and CDR2 is FNYEAQ in the germline V gene. The V and J ends lost 1 base and 6 bases respectively, with 10 bases between them. The CDR3 DNA is TGTGCCAGCAGCTTAGAGATCATGGGTCAGCCCCAGCATTTT. Translated, it gives CASSLEIMGQPQHF. The full variable domain, in which reference TRBV7-6 and TRBJ1-5 provide the parts outside the CDR3, is GAGVSQSPRYKVTKRGQDVALRCDPISGHVSLYWYRQALGQGPEFLTYFNYEAQQDKSGLPNDRFSAERPEGSISTLTIQRTEQRDSAMYRCASSLEIMGQPQHFGDGTRLSIL.

The V and J genes are TRBV9 and TRBJ2-1; tentatively, D is TRBD2 (6 bases). CDR3 length equals 14 residues. Trimming removed 0 bases at V and 6 bases at J, with 10 bases between. Per the germline V gene, CDR1 is SGDLS and CDR2 is YYNGEE. Written as DNA, the CDR3 is TGTGCCAGCAGCGTAGCGGGAGAGAGCAATGAGCAGTTCTTC. Protein sequence: CASSVAGESNEQFF.

V usage is TRBV10-3 and J usage is TRBJ1-1, with 10 nucleotides matching TRBD1. Losses at the gene ends were 8 bases for V and 6 bases for J; bases not matched to a gene: 12. There are 15 residues in the CDR3. Germline V gives CDR1 ENHRY, CDR2 SYGVKD. The DNA for the CDR3 is TGTGCCATCTCTCGACAGGGGGCGGCTGCTTCTGAAGCTTTCTTT. Its protein is CAISRQGAAASEAFF.

The chain recombines TRBV19 with TRBJ2-3, with 9 bases identical to TRBD1. The J segment lost 6 bases and the V segment lost 9 bases, leaving 10 bases of the junction unmatched. Germline lookup yields CDR1 LNHDA and CDR2 SQIVND (reference sequence). The CDR3 loop spans 14 amino acids. The CDR3 DNA is TGTGCCAGCCAACAGGGGGCGATATGGGATACGCAGTATTTT. Amino acid sequence: CASQQGAIWDTQYF. The full variable domain, its missing parts supplied by reference TRBV19 and TRBJ2-3, is DGGITQSPKYLFRKEGQNVTLSCEQNLNHDAMYWYRQDPGQGLRLIYYSQIVNDFQKGDIAEGYSVSREKKESFPLTVTSAQKNPTAFYLCASQQGAIWDTQYFGPGTRLTVL.